The table lists the clone carrying this T cell receptor beta chain with many counts. Its antigen is unknown. These data come from a study of CD8 T cells in ankylosing spondylitis. Study-level results: Blood from ankylosing spondylitis patients appeared to carry a characteristic roughly 8-variant TCR beta motif. It was reported that disease-linked clones were significantly enriched in matched ankylosing spondylitis synovial fluid.

Germline V CDR1 and CDR2: SEHNR, FQNEAQ (reference sequence). This CDR3 has 16 amino acids. The junction had 6 bases not matched to a gene; V was cut back by 2 bases and J by 2 bases. Scientists made TCR beta libraries using quantitative 5'-RACE with molecular barcodes. TCRdb analysed the 5' RACE reads with MiXCR anew, one entry per CDR3 protein. Among 75,000 to 95,000 distinct CDR3 sequences listed, 9% were seen once. Sequenced material: blood, either unsorted or a sorted T cell fraction (not recorded which). The chain combines TRBV7-9 with TRBJ2-7, with 10 nucleotides matching TRBD2. The TCR originated in a male donor with ankylosing spondylitis. The CDR3 here is CASSLWGTSGTYEQYF. The CDR3 DNA is TGTGCCAGCAGCTTATGGGGAACTAGCGGGACCTACGAGCAGTACTTC.